The 5 T cell receptor beta chains below all came from one sample that was sequenced in a study of CD8 T cells in ankylosing spondylitis. TCRdb itself ran the 5' RACE reads through MiXCR, one entry per CDR3 protein. The sample lists 220,000 or so distinct CDR3 sequences, approximately 10% occurring once. Sample: blood, either unsorted or a sorted T cell fraction (not recorded which). The receptors originated from a male donor with ankylosing spondylitis or in good health (not recorded which).

This clonotype was counted a single time. Since a much larger clone is just one base distant, this may be a read error. The final CDR3 position lacks the conserved phenylalanine or tryptophan, pointing to a likely read error. The J gene is TRBJ1-5, the V gene TRBV20-1, with no clear D. There are 12 residues in the CDR3. Germline V gene data show CDR1 as DFQATT and CDR2 as SNEGSKA (reference sequence). The CDR3 here is CTPARIDQPQHL. CDR3 DNA sequence: TGCACCCCTGCCAGGATAGATCAGCCCCAGCATTTA.

This clonotype has a handful of counts. V usage is TRBV7-9 and J usage is TRBJ1-4; no clear D gene. Germline V gene data show CDR1 as SEHNR and CDR2 as FQNEAQ (reference sequence). The ends were cut back, 2 bases at V and 7 bases at J, with 11 bases in the middle. This CDR3 contains 14 residues. The CDR3 coding sequence is TGTGCCAGCAGCTTACTGGGTAACACTGAAAAACTGTTTTTT. This sequence encodes CASSLLGNTEKLFF.

On this clonotype: A read error may be the cause here, since a much bigger clone is one base away. This CDR3 fails to terminate in the conserved phenylalanine or tryptophan, so it likely reflects a read error. V and J are TRBV7-2 and TRBJ2-5, with no clear D. Germline V lookup: CDR1 SGHTA, CDR2 FQGNSA. Trimming removed 1 base at V and 2 bases at J, with 5 bases between. The CDR3 loop spans 13 amino acids. CDR3 DNA: TGTGCCAGCAGCTTAGTGCTTCAAGAGACCCAGTACTTG. Translating it yields CASSLVLQETQYL.

There are many counts of this clonotype. The chain has TRBV20-1 and TRBJ2-1; 9 nucleotides match TRBD2. Germline V gene lookup returns CDR1 DFQATT and CDR2 SNEGSKA (reference sequence). The CDR3 spans 15 residues. V was pared by 5 bases and J by 6 bases, with 11 bases of the junction left unmatched. The CDR3 protein is CSAFRGGASGNEQFF. CDR3 nucleotides: TGCAGTGCTTTCCGCGGGGGGGCGTCTGGCAATGAGCAGTTCTTC.

Many counts were recorded for this clonotype. The rearrangement joins TRBV11-2 to TRBJ1-4; a weak D match, TRBD1 (6 bases). The CDR3 extends over 14 amino acids. Deletions cut 4 bases from V and 8 bases from J, with 14 bases between. CDR1 and CDR2 from the germline V gene are SGHAT and FQNNGV. The CDR3 protein is CASSSDRSGEKLFF. CDR3 DNA sequence: TGTGCCAGCAGCTCCGACAGGTCGGGGGAAAAACTGTTTTTT.